These 14 T cell receptor beta chains share one sample of origin, sequenced in a study of blood T cell repertoires in COVID-19. TCRdb's table, derived via immunoSEQ multiplex PCR, lists solely in-frame clones and lacks some. The data contain about 40,000 clones, approximately 79% of them singletons. Sequenced input: peripheral blood. These receptors were taken from a woman of 80 years or more with acute or convalescent COVID-19.

This chain uses TRBV19 with TRBJ2-7; the match to TRBD2 covers 8 bases. The CDR3 spans 15 residues. The V segment lost 3 bases and the J segment 3 bases; nucleotides outside the gene matches: 7. Germline CDR1 and CDR2: LNHDA and SQIVND (reference sequence). CDR3 in DNA: TGTGCCAGTAGTATTCTGAGCGGGAGAATCTACGAGCAGTACTTC. Protein product: CASSILSGRIYEQYF. Looking up the rest from reference TRBV19 and TRBJ2-7 gives the full variable domain: DGGITQSPKYLFRKEGQNVTLSCEQNLNHDAMYWYRQDPGQGLRLIYYSQIVNDFQKGDIAEGYSVSREKKESFPLTVTSAQKNPTAFYLCASSILSGRIYEQYFGPGTRLTVT.

The chain links TRBV29-1 to TRBJ1-2; no reliable D call. Trimming cost V 1 base and J 3 bases, with 9 bases left between them. Germline loops: CDR1 SQVTM, CDR2 ANQGSEA. The CDR3 is 13 residues long. CDR3 DNA sequence: TGCAGCGTTGAAGGCCCCGGGGACTATGGCTACACCTTC. It encodes CSVEGPGDYGYTF.

The V and J genes are TRBV9 and TRBJ1-1; 7 bases map to TRBD1. The CDR3 is 14 amino acids. V gave up 4 bases and J gave up 1 base; unmatched junction bases: 4. Germline CDR1 is SGDLS and CDR2 is YYNGEE. The CDR3: CASSWDSTNTEAFF. Written as DNA, the CDR3 is TGTGCCAGCAGCTGGGACAGTACGAACACTGAAGCTTTCTTT. The whole variable domain, filled in from reference TRBV9 and TRBJ1-1, reads DSGVTQTPKHLITATGQRVTLRCSPRSGDLSVYWYQQSLDQGLQFLIQYYNGEERAKGNILERFSAQQFPDLHSELNLSSLELGDSALYFCASSWDSTNTEAFFGQGTRLTVV.

The chain employs TRBV7-2 and TRBJ1-4; D gene ambiguous. Germline V lookup: CDR1 SGHTA, CDR2 FQGNSA. The CDR3 consists of 15 residues. The V end lost 5 bases, the J end lost 3 bases, and 13 bases lay between the germline ends. The CDR3 sequence is CASSPRPVANEKLFF. The CDR3, as DNA: TGTGCCAGCAGCCCCCGCCCTGTAGCTAATGAAAAACTGTTTTTT.

The V call is TRBV7-7, the J call TRBJ2-5, with 15 bases fitting TRBD2. CDR3 length: 16 residues. The germline V gene encodes CDR1 SSHAT and CDR2 FNYEAQ (reference sequence). J gave up 4 bases and V 5 bases, and 5 bases lay outside the gene matches. The CDR3 reads CASSLGLAGGRETQYF. CDR3 DNA sequence: TGTGCCAGCAGCCTGGGACTAGCGGGAGGAAGAGAGACCCAGTACTTC. The entire variable domain, with the rest obtained from reference TRBV7-7 and TRBJ2-5, is as follows: GAGVSQSPRYKVTKRGQDVTLRCDPISSHATLYWYQQALGQGPEFLTYFNYEAQPDKSGLPSDRFSAERPEGSISTLTIQRTEQRDSAMYRCASSLGLAGGRETQYFGPGTRLLVL.

The chain couples TRBV12-3 or TRBV12-4 to TRBJ1-5; D is unclear. V gave up 1 base and J gave up 9 bases, with 7 bases separating them. The CDR3 sequence is 12 residues long. CDR3 nucleotides: TGTGCCAGCAGTTTAGAAGCTGGGCCCCAGCATTTT. It codes for CASSLEAGPQHF.

The chain carries TRBV18 and TRBJ2-7; D perhaps matches TRBD1 (5 bases). The CDR3 has 16 amino acids. Trimming took off 0 bases at V and 2 bases at J, with 14 bases between the two ends. Germline V gene data show CDR1 as KGHSH and CDR2 as LQKENI. Here the CDR3 DNA reads TGTGCCAGCTCACCACCGACCCCAGGGCCTCCCTACGAGCAGTACTTC. Protein: CASSPPTPGPPYEQYF.

The rearrangement links TRBV5-1 to TRBJ1-5; maybe TRBD1 (6 bases). The V end was cut by 1 base, the J end by 7 bases, with 15 bases between. The germline V gene has CDR1 SGHRS and CDR2 YFSETQ. This CDR3 region has 15 residues. CDR3 nucleotide sequence: TGCGCCAGCAGCTTGCCGGGGGGGGCAGGGCAGCCCCAGCATTTT. It yields the protein CASSLPGGAGQPQHF.

The chain uses TRBV18 and TRBJ1-6; weak D call: TRBD1 (6 bases). Germline CDR1 and CDR2: KGHSH and LQKENI. The CDR3 spans 14 residues. Deletions cut 4 bases from V and 7 bases from J, with 11 bases between. CDR3 nucleotide sequence: TGTGCCAGCTCACAAGACAGGATCAATTCACCCCTCCACTTT. Translation gives CASSQDRINSPLHF.

The chain is built from TRBV4-1 and TRBJ1-3; 8 bases map to TRBD1. After removal of 3 bases from V and 2 bases from J, the junction contained 3 bases not matched to a gene. This CDR3 is built from 15 residues. CDR1 MGHRA and CDR2 YSYEKL come from the germline V gene. Here the CDR3 reads CASSQGQEPGNTIYF. The CDR3 DNA follows: TGCGCCAGCAGCCAGGGACAGGAGCCTGGAAACACCATATATTTT.

The chain joins TRBV15 to TRBJ1-1; the D gene is possibly TRBD1 (6 bases). The germline V gene has CDR1 LNHNV and CDR2 YYDKDF (reference sequence). The length of the CDR3 is 15 residues. V dropped 8 bases and J dropped 0 bases, with 16 bases sitting between them. The CDR3 DNA is TGTGCCACCGGTCGGATCAGGGGCATGAACACTGAAGCTTTCTTT. Translation gives CATGRIRGMNTEAFF.

The rearrangement links TRBV2 to TRBJ1-4; tentative D call: TRBD1 (6 bases). Trimming removed 2 bases from V and 8 bases from J, with 15 bases in between. The CDR3 extends over 15 amino acids. Germline V gene lookup returns CDR1 SNHLY and CDR2 FYNNEI. The CDR3 here is CASSESRGEREKLFF. CDR3 DNA: TGTGCCAGCAGTGAAAGCAGGGGAGAGAGGGAAAAACTGTTTTTT.

This clone appeared a few times. The genes are TRBV19 and TRBJ2-5, with TRBD2 identical over 12 bases. The V segment lost 8 bases and the J segment 3 bases; nucleotides outside the gene matches: 1. Looked up from germline, CDR1 is LNHDA and CDR2 is SQIVND (reference sequence). The CDR3 is 13 amino acids. CDR3: CASSSGREETQYF. CDR3 in DNA: TGTGCCAGTTCTAGCGGGAGGGAAGAGACCCAGTACTTC. Supplemented by reference TRBV19 and TRBJ2-5, the full variable domain reads DGGITQSPKYLFRKEGQNVTLSCEQNLNHDAMYWYRQDPGQGLRLIYYSQIVNDFQKGDIAEGYSVSREKKESFPLTVTSAQKNPTAFYLCASSSGREETQYFGPGTRLLVL.

This clone was observed a handful of times. The CDR3 sequence is CASSILSDPAGNTEAFF. The CDR3 bases are TGTGCCAGTAGTATATTATCGGACCCCGCGGGGAACACTGAAGCTTTCTTT. This chain uses TRBV19 with TRBJ1-1; D is unclear. V lost 2 bases to trimming and J lost 1 base, with 17 bases between them. The length of the CDR3 is 17 residues. Germline V CDR1 and CDR2: LNHDA, SQIVND (reference sequence).